The clone carrying this TCR beta chain was seen a handful of times. Its cognate antigen is unknown. The CDR3 runs 14 residues. In germline, CDR1 is SNHLY, CDR2 FYNNEI. V dropped 5 bases and J dropped 8 bases, with 18 bases sitting between them. The assay was immunoSEQ multiplex PCR, and TCRdb's table has in-frame clones only and misses some. The table records more than 25,000 clones, more than 60% of them present only once. The record originates from a study of a mutant IDH1 vaccine in newly diagnosed glioma. Sample time point: week 5, during vaccination. Each dose of the vaccine consisted of 300 ug of mutant IDH1 20-mer peptide, with topical imiquimod.

This chain joins TRBV2 and TRBJ1-1; D remains unclear. Specimen: PBMCs, collected from a glioma patient whose treatment included an IDH1 peptide vaccine. This TCR was sampled from a man in his forties or fifties with glioma. Some clones in this sample may be carry-over from other donors' samples. CDR3 DNA: TGTGCCAGCAGTAAAGAGCCCCGTGGAGGGGAAGCTTTCTTT. Translation gives CASSKEPRGGEAFF.